The rows below give T cell receptor beta chains drawn from one sample of a study of cytomegalovirus exposure and HLA in healthy donors. Here immunoSEQ multiplex PCR was the method, and the copy in TCRdb shows in-frame clones only, minus some. This table has 150,000 or so clones, over 60% appearing once. The material sequenced was PBMCs. The receptors were sampled from a woman aged 25 to 39 in good health and CMV-seropositive. Both conserved end residues are part of each CDR3. Fields, in order: clone size, J gene, V gene, D gene, CDR3 protein, CDR3 DNA. A D gene is named only where the DNA matches it firmly. Size tells how often a clone was seen (once, few, many) or the class of an expanded clone, and some rows leave it out.

>-|TRBJ1-1|TRBV27|-
CASSWTAFSSTEAFF
TGTGCCAGCAGTTGGACAGCCTTTTCGAGCACTGAAGCTTTCTTT
>-|TRBJ2-2|TRBV7-2|TRBD2
CASSLERPGLAVAGELFF
TGTGCCAGCAGCTTAGAGCGTCCGGGACTAGCGGTCGCCGGGGAGCTGTTTTTT
>-|TRBJ2-3|TRBV9|TRBD2
CASSVDGGAEDTQYF
TGTGCCAGCAGCGTCGACGGGGGGGCCGAGGATACGCAGTATTTT
>few|TRBJ1-3|TRBV9|TRBD1
CASSVLTGGTGNTIYF
TGTGCCAGCAGCGTACTTACAGGGGGCACTGGAAACACCATATATTTT
>-|TRBJ2-3|TRBV5-1|-
CASSQASTDTQYF
TGCGCCAGCAGCCAGGCTAGCACAGATACGCAGTATTTT
>-|TRBJ2-5|TRBV6-5|TRBD2
CASSYGLAGGARTQYF
TGTGCCAGCAGTTACGGACTAGCGGGAGGGGCCCGGACCCAGTACTTC
>once|TRBJ1-5|TRBV4-1|-
CASSQRTGNQPQHF
TGCGCCAGCAGCCAGAGGACGGGGAATCAGCCCCAGCATTTT
>-|TRBJ2-7|TRBV7-9|-
CASSQWAFGTLGTYEQYF
TGTGCCAGCAGCCAATGGGCCTTCGGGACACTGGGGACCTACGAGCAGTACTTC
>once|TRBJ1-4|TRBV9|-
CASSPWKGGGEKLFF
TGTGCCAGCAGCCCATGGAAGGGAGGTGGTGAAAAACTGTTTTTT
>once|TRBJ2-5|TRBV28|TRBD1
CAITGVLQETQYF
TGTGCCATAACAGGGGTTTTACAAGAGACCCAGTACTTC
>few|TRBJ1-5|TRBV7-9|-
CASSFSGANQPQHF
TGTGCCAGCAGCTTCTCTGGGGCAAATCAGCCCCAGCATTTT
>-|TRBJ1-2|TRBV2|-
CASSVAGRSYGYTF
TGTGCCAGCAGTGTGGCAGGGAGGTCCTATGGCTACACCTTC
>-|TRBJ2-4|TRBV6-5|-
CAARAGPRDIQYF
TGTGCAGCGCGGGCGGGGCCTCGGGACATTCAGTACTTC
>-|TRBJ2-1|TRBV7-9|TRBD2
CASSSWTSAYNEQFF
TGTGCCAGCAGCTCCTGGACTAGCGCCTACAATGAGCAGTTCTTC
>few|TRBJ1-3|TRBV6-5|-
CASRAFSGNTIYF
TGTGCCAGCAGAGCCTTCTCTGGAAACACCATATATTTT
>-|TRBJ1-2|TRBV6-5|-
CASTAGGSRGYTF
TGTGCCAGCACCGCTGGAGGTTCACGGGGCTACACCTTC
>-|TRBJ2-2|TRBV6-6|-
CASSYGHRGAGELFF
TGTGCCAGCAGTTACGGACACCGAGGAGCCGGGGAGCTGTTTTTT
>-|TRBJ2-1|TRBV5-5|TRBD2
CASRLAGNYNEQFF
TGTGCCAGCAGGTTAGCGGGAAACTACAATGAGCAGTTCTTC
>few|TRBJ2-3|TRBV5-4|TRBD2
CASSLEGTSGRTDTQYF
TGTGCCAGCAGCTTGGAAGGGACTAGCGGGAGAACAGATACGCAGTATTTT
>-|TRBJ1-4|TRBV5-1|TRBD1
CASSFSRGQGEKLFF
TGCGCCAGCAGCTTCAGCAGGGGGCAGGGGGAAAAACTGTTTTTT
>few|TRBJ2-7|TRBV19|-
CATSALASGSYEQYF
TGTGCCACCAGTGCCCTTGCGTCGGGCTCCTACGAGCAGTACTTC
>-|TRBJ1-3|TRBV25-1|TRBD1
CASTTGTGNTIYF
TGTGCCAGCACGACAGGGACTGGAAACACCATATATTTT
>-|TRBJ2-7|TRBV13|TRBD1
CASSSTTDRGSEQYF
TGTGCCAGCAGCTCCACAACCGACAGGGGTAGCGAGCAGTACTTC
>once|TRBJ1-1|TRBV5-4|-
CASSPGGPNTEAFF
TGTGCCAGCAGCCCGGGGGGGCCTAACACTGAAGCTTTCTTT
>-|TRBJ2-3|TRBV4-2|-
CASSPPLSNTDTQYF
TGTGCCAGCAGCCCGCCACTTTCAAACACAGATACGCAGTATTTT
>-|TRBJ1-5|TRBV30|TRBD1
CAWSTGGYQPQHF
TGTGCCTGGAGTACAGGGGGATATCAGCCCCAGCATTTT
>-|TRBJ2-1|TRBV7-2|TRBD2
CASSLIAGTSYNEQFF
TGTGCCAGCAGCTTAATAGCGGGGACATCCTACAATGAGCAGTTCTTC
>-|TRBJ1-1|TRBV11-3|TRBD1
CASSFRLGQETEAFF
TGTGCCAGCAGCTTTCGCCTGGGACAGGAGACTGAAGCTTTCTTT
>-|TRBJ2-3|TRBV5-4|-
CASSLQGGTTDTQYF
TGTGCCAGCAGCTTGCAGGGCGGAACCACAGATACGCAGTATTTT
>-|TRBJ1-3|TRBV9|TRBD1
CASSSRSDRGNTIYF
TGTGCCAGCAGCTCCCGATCGGACAGGGGTAACACCATATATTTT
>-|TRBJ2-7|TRBV5-1|TRBD2
CASSLLSGVTSYEQYF
TGCGCCAGCAGCTTACTTAGCGGGGTCACCTCCTACGAGCAGTACTTC
>-|TRBJ2-1|TRBV5-4|TRBD2
CATGLAGSSYNEQFF
TGTGCCACGGGACTAGCGGGAAGCTCCTACAATGAGCAGTTCTTC
>-|TRBJ2-2|TRBV7-9|-
CASSLVGTGWSGELFF
TGTGCCAGCAGCTTAGTCGGAACGGGGTGGTCCGGGGAGCTGTTTTTT
>-|TRBJ2-3|TRBV7-9|TRBD1
CASSPTVTGTGDTDTQYF
TGTGCCAGCAGCCCTACAGTGACCGGGACAGGAGACACAGATACGCAGTATTTT
>few|TRBJ2-1|TRBV10-2|-
CASSESNLFSNEQFF
TGCGCCAGCAGTGAGTCGAACCTATTTTCTAATGAGCAGTTCTTC
>-|TRBJ1-5|TRBV28|-
CASVTGNQPQHF
TGTGCCAGCGTAACGGGCAATCAGCCCCAGCATTTT
>-|TRBJ1-2|TRBV6-1|-
CASSGGTANYGYTF
TGTGCCAGCTCGGGGGGAACGGCTAACTATGGCTACACCTTC
>-|TRBJ1-2|TRBV19|-
CASSIIPQGINYGYTF
TGTGCCAGTAGTATAATACCTCAGGGAATCAACTATGGCTACACCTTC
>-|TRBJ2-5|TRBV4-1|-
CASSPTGLGETQYF
TGCGCCAGCAGCCCTACGGGACTTGGAGAGACCCAGTACTTC
>-|TRBJ1-2|TRBV14|-
CASSHGVYGYTF
TGTGCCAGCAGCCATGGAGTCTATGGCTACACCTTC
>few|TRBJ1-2|TRBV11-3|TRBD1
CASSLLAGTGVGYTF
TGTGCCAGCAGCTTACTGGCTGGGACAGGGGTTGGCTACACCTTC